Each of the 32 T cell receptor beta chains below was sequenced from the same sample in a study of blood T cells in healthy people across ages (dated by TCRdb to between 2014 and 2017). The receptor library was made with 5' RACE. The sequencing machine was an Illumina HiSeq 2500. A second PCR of roughly 6 to 11 cycles was run with a J-beta primer mix and a sample-barcoded 5' primer. Clones were called with MiXCR by TCRdb after fastp trimmed the public reads at Q25, and only in-frame beta chains were retained. Records with the same CDR3 protein are collapsed into one entry carrying the most frequent genes and DNA. The sample table lists under 1 million distinct CDR3 sequences, around 43% of them with a count of one. The ten largest make up about 21% of the sample. Sequencing used blood. These receptors were obtained from a man aged 60 to 69 in good health.

The rearrangement uses TRBV29-1 and TRBJ1-1; weak D call: TRBD1 (6 bases). This CDR3 is built from 12 residues. CDR1 and CDR2 (germline): SQVTM, ANQGSEA. The germline V and J ends were trimmed by 5 bases and 7 bases, with 14 bases remaining between them. The CDR3 nucleotides read TGCAGCGTTAACAGGGACGTAATTGAAGCTTTCTTT. This sequence encodes CSVNRDVIEAFF.

CDR3 region: CATSDQGTSFRDTQYF. The CDR3 DNA follows: TGTGCCACCAGTGACCAAGGGACTTCTTTTAGGGATACGCAGTATTTT. The V gene is TRBV24-1, the J gene TRBJ2-3; maybe TRBD2 (6 bases). Trimming stripped 4 bases from V and 6 bases from J, with 19 bases between. The CDR3 spans 16 residues. Per germline, CDR1 KGHDR and CDR2 SFDVKD.

V usage is TRBV20-1 and J usage is TRBJ1-1; D might be TRBD1 (6 bases). The CDR3 loop spans 16 amino acids. Per germline, CDR1 DFQATT and CDR2 SNEGSKA (reference sequence). Trimming pared 2 bases from V and 0 bases from J, leaving 16 bases between. The CDR3 DNA is TGCAGTGCTAGAAGCGGGGCAGGGGCCATGAACACTGAAGCTTTCTTT. Its protein product is CSARSGAGAMNTEAFF.

Comments on this clonotype: The junction does not match germline at one end; this may be a read error. The chain couples TRBV20-1 to TRBJ2-5; no reliable D call. The CDR3 sequence is 13 residues long. Germline assignment: CDR1 DFQATT and CDR2 SNEGSKA (reference sequence). CDR3 residues: CSVRSGISETQYF. CDR3 bases: TGCAGTGTTAGAAGTGGTATCTCAGAGACCCAGTACTTC.

CDR3: CASRPDPNYNEQFF. The CDR3 coding sequence is TGTGCCAGCAGGCCCGATCCGAACTACAATGAGCAGTTCTTC. The chain links TRBV6-2 or TRBV6-3 to TRBJ2-1; D gene unclear. Germline CDR1 and CDR2: MNHEY and SVGEGT. The V end was cut by 6 bases, the J end by 3 bases, with 12 bases between. The CDR3 has 14 amino acids.

This clonotype was observed a few times. V is TRBV20-1 and J is TRBJ2-5, with 8 bases identical to TRBD2. V trimming: 3 bases; J trimming: 0 bases; junction bases outside the gene matches: 9. CDR3 size: 16 residues. The germline V gene has CDR1 DFQATT and CDR2 SNEGSKA (reference sequence). DNA of the CDR3: TGCAGTGCTAGTTGGTCTAGCGGGCGGTACCAAGAGACCCAGTACTTC. This sequence encodes CSASWSSGRYQETQYF.

V is TRBV27 and J is TRBJ2-7; 8 bases line up with TRBD2. Germline CDR1 and CDR2: MNHEY and SMNVEV (reference sequence). J was trimmed by 2 bases and V by 6 bases; bases with no gene match: 12. There are 16 residues in the CDR3. CDR3 region: CASSPGLTSGTYEQYF. For the CDR3, the DNA is TGTGCCAGCAGCCCGGGTCTCACTAGCGGCACCTACGAGCAGTACTTC.

The chain has TRBV27 and TRBJ2-7; D might be TRBD1 (6 bases). Trimming left V 8 bases short and J 0 bases short, with 17 bases between. Germline V gene sequence: CDR1 MNHEY, CDR2 SMNVEV (reference sequence). The CDR3 is 15 residues long. The CDR3 sequence is CASGTKGDNSYEQYF. The CDR3 nucleotides read TGTGCCAGCGGTACAAAGGGGGATAACTCCTACGAGCAGTACTTC.

The rearrangement joins TRBV2 to TRBJ2-7; D is unresolved. The CDR3 contains 13 residues. The V end was cut by 8 bases, the J end by 3 bases, with 14 bases between. The germline V gene encodes CDR1 SNHLY and CDR2 FYNNEI. This CDR3 reads CASRADGYYEQYF. As DNA, the CDR3 is TGTGCCAGCCGGGCTGACGGGTACTACGAGCAGTACTTC.

This clonotype was counted a few times. The rearrangement links TRBV7-2 to TRBJ2-5, with 8 bases aligning to TRBD2. The CDR3 loop spans 16 amino acids. Germline assignment: CDR1 SGHTA and CDR2 FQGNSA. J was trimmed by 4 bases and V by 2 bases; bases with no gene match: 9. The CDR3 DNA reads as TGTGCCAGCAGCTTAAACCCCCCCGGGGGGGGAGAGACCCAGTACTTC. It specifies CASSLNPPGGGETQYF.

There are a few counts of this clonotype. The chain employs TRBV6-2 or TRBV6-3 and TRBJ2-1; TRBD2 matches at 8 bases. The CDR3 totals 15 residues. Germline assignment: CDR1 MNHEY and CDR2 SVGEGT. The V gene end was trimmed by 5 bases and the J gene end by 12 bases; junction bases not matched to a gene: 15. As DNA, the CDR3 is TGTGCCAGCAGTGATCCGGGGACTAGATTGAGTGCGCAGTTCTTC. It specifies CASSDPGTRLSAQFF.

This chain connects TRBV30 to TRBJ1-4; maybe TRBD1 (5 bases). Trimming stripped 3 bases from V and 7 bases from J, with 15 bases between. This CDR3 is built from 14 residues. Germline CDR1 GTSNPN, CDR2 SVGIG (reference sequence). The CDR3 nucleotides read TGTGCCTGGAGGGGGACCTCCCTGATTGAAAAACTGTTTTTT. It translates to CAWRGTSLIEKLFF.

This clonotype was counted between two and nine times. The chain uses TRBV7-9 and TRBJ2-7; 7 positions match TRBD2. The germline gives CDR1 SEHNR, CDR2 FQNEAQ (reference sequence). The V gene end was trimmed by 5 bases and the J gene end by 0 bases; junction bases not matched to a gene: 7. There are 15 residues in the CDR3. CDR3 residues: CASSQEGEGSYEQYF. In DNA, the CDR3 is TGTGCCAGCAGCCAAGAAGGGGAGGGCTCCTACGAGCAGTACTTC.

The chain carries TRBV27 and TRBJ2-5; the match to TRBD2 covers 10 bases. CDR1 and CDR2 from the germline V gene are MNHEY and SMNVEV (reference sequence). The V and J ends lost 6 bases and 0 bases, in that order; junction bases with no gene match: 4. The CDR3 is made up of 15 amino acids. In DNA form, the CDR3 reads TGTGCCAGCAGGCCAGCGGGGGGGCACCAAGAGACCCAGTACTTC. This codes for CASRPAGGHQETQYF.

Remarks on this clonotype: The junction shows a germline mismatch at one end, possibly a read error. CDR3 coding DNA: TGCAGCGCTAGAGAGGGGAGACGGGGTACCGGGGAGCTGTTTTTT. Translating gives CSAREGRRGTGELFF. The gene calls are TRBV20-1 and TRBJ2-2; either TRBD1 or TRBD2 may supply D (5 bases each). Germline CDR1 and CDR2: DFQATT and SNEGSKA (reference sequence). This CDR3 is built from 15 residues.

The J gene is TRBJ1-6, the V gene TRBV6-5; tentatively, D is TRBD1 (5 bases). The CDR3 is 14 residues long. Looked up from germline, CDR1 is MNHEY and CDR2 is SVGAGI. V was clipped by 2 bases and J by 10 bases, with 12 bases between them. The CDR3 DNA follows: TGTGCCAGCAGTTACGAGGACACTGGGTCACCCCTCCACTTT. The encoded protein is CASSYEDTGSPLHF.

The V and J genes are TRBV18 and TRBJ2-6, with 8 bases aligning to TRBD2. Unmatched junction bases numbered 6, after V lost 2 bases and J lost 0 bases. The CDR3 has 18 amino acids. Germline lookup yields CDR1 KGHSH and CDR2 LQKENI. The CDR3 region has the DNA TGTGCCAGCTCACCAATGGTAGCGGGGAGCTCTGGGGCCAACGTCCTGACTTTC. It encodes CASSPMVAGSSGANVLTF.

Comment on this clonotype: A junction end diverges from the germline sequence, so it may reflect a read error. V is TRBV7-9 and J is TRBJ2-5, with 8 bases fitting TRBD2. This CDR3 comprises 16 residues. Germline CDR1 and CDR2: SEHNR and FQNEAQ (reference sequence). The CDR3 loop reads CASSLAVGTRQEAQYF. Here the CDR3 DNA reads TGTGCCAGCAGCTTGGCCGTCGGGACTAGACAAGAGGCCCAGTACTTC.

The table lists this clonotype with a few counts. J is TRBJ2-1 and V is TRBV9, with 7 bases identical to TRBD1. CDR1 is SGDLS and CDR2 is YYNGEE in the germline V gene. The CDR3 runs to 17 residues. V shed 0 bases and J 2 bases; nucleotides not matched to a gene: 8. The CDR3 is CASSVGGGDPAYNEQFF. In nucleotides, the CDR3 is TGTGCCAGCAGCGTAGGAGGGGGCGACCCGGCCTACAATGAGCAGTTCTTC.

The rearrangement uses TRBV29-1 and TRBJ2-7; D is uncertain. Germline CDR1 and CDR2: SQVTM and ANQGSEA. The CDR3 spans 14 residues. V gave up 7 bases and J gave up 1 base, with 17 bases separating them. Here the CDR3 reads CSAAGWAQSYEQYF. CDR3 DNA: TGCAGCGCCGCCGGATGGGCCCAATCCTACGAGCAGTACTTC.

Only a few counts were recorded for this clonotype. A single base separates this from a much larger clone, so it may be a read error. The V gene is TRBV6-4, the J gene TRBJ2-1, with 11 nucleotides matching TRBD2. The better agreement between TRBJ2-7 and the DNA end casts doubt on the J call. Per the germline V gene, CDR1 is MRHNA and CDR2 is SNTAGT. The CDR3 sequence is 16 residues long. The DNA for the CDR3 is TGTGCCAGCAGTTCATCTAGCGGGGGGCCCTACAATGAGCAGTACTTC. It encodes CASSSSSGGPYNEQYF.

The gene calls are TRBV7-2 and TRBJ1-1; 8 nucleotides match TRBD1. V dropped 3 bases and J dropped 7; count of bases not matched to a gene: 4. CDR3 length: 13 amino acids. The germline V gene encodes CDR1 SGHTA and CDR2 FQGNSA. CDR3 nucleotides: TGTGCCAGCAGCTTCAGGGGGCGCGGTGAAGCTTTCTTT. It translates to CASSFRGRGEAFF.

This clonotype was picked up a small number of times. The chain joins TRBV14 to TRBJ1-2; D is unclear. Trimming cost V 1 base and J 7 bases, with 16 bases left between them. CDR1 and CDR2 (germline): SGHDN, FVKESK. The CDR3 sequence is 15 residues long. The CDR3 region has the DNA TGTGCCAGCAGCCAAGGCAGGTTAAGAGGACCTGGCTACACCTTC. Translation: CASSQGRLRGPGYTF.

The chain employs TRBV18 and TRBJ2-6; D gene uncertain. V shed 1 base and J shed 2 bases, with 3 bases lying between them. The CDR3 consists of 14 residues. CDR1 is KGHSH and CDR2 is LQKENI in the germline V gene. The CDR3 here is CASSPQAGANVLTF. CDR3 coding DNA: TGTGCCAGCTCACCACAGGCTGGGGCCAACGTCCTGACTTTC.

This clonotype was seen only a few times. This chain links TRBV12-3 or TRBV12-4 with TRBJ2-7; 7 bases fit TRBD1. The V and J ends lost 4 bases and 1 base, in that order; junction bases with no gene match: 7. The CDR3 covers 15 residues. The CDR3 DNA sequence: TGTGCCAGCAGTTCTCGGGACAGCGTATCCTACGAGCAGTACTTC. It translates to CASSSRDSVSYEQYF.

This CDR3 is CASSLDSMAYGYTF. In nucleotides, the CDR3 is TGTGCCAGCAGTTTAGACAGCATGGCGTATGGCTACACCTTC. The chain has TRBV2 and TRBJ1-2, with a weak D call TRBD1 (5 bases). Germline CDR1 is SNHLY and CDR2 is FYNNEI. V was cut by 5 bases and J by 5 bases, with 15 bases left in between. The length of the CDR3 is 14 residues.

The chain couples TRBV6-5 to TRBJ2-7; TRBD1 or TRBD2 may be the D gene (6 bases each). CDR1 and CDR2 from the germline V gene are MNHEY and SVGAGI. CDR3 length: 15 amino acids. V lost 2 bases and J lost 0, with 11 bases in between. CDR3 protein: CASSYAGGGSYEQYF. The CDR3 region has the DNA TGTGCCAGCAGTTACGCCGGGGGCGGCTCCTACGAGCAGTACTTC.

The chain uses TRBV7-2 and TRBJ2-3, with a possible D match to TRBD2 (5 bases). Germline V lookup: CDR1 SGHTA, CDR2 FQGNSA. This CDR3 is 16 amino acids long. V was shortened by 4 bases and J by 9 bases, with 23 bases between the two germline ends. CDR3 in DNA: TGTGCCAGCAGCTCCCCTAGAGGGTCTAGATCGGGCACGCAGTATTTT. Translating it yields CASSSPRGSRSGTQYF.

This clonotype was seen a few times. V and J are TRBV6-2 or TRBV6-3 and TRBJ1-6; D is ambiguous. Germline V gene lookup returns CDR1 MNHEY and CDR2 SVGEGT. The CDR3 runs 15 residues. The germline V and J ends were trimmed by 4 bases and 9 bases, with 16 bases remaining between them. The CDR3 DNA sequence: TGTGCCAGCAGTTCATCCCTCGCGATGGGTTCACCCCTCCACTTT. This encodes CASSSSLAMGSPLHF.

V usage is TRBV5-1 and J usage is TRBJ2-5, with TRBD1 identical over 7 bases. The junction had 10 bases not matched to a gene; V was cut back by 3 bases and J by 5 bases. Per germline, CDR1 SGHRS and CDR2 YFSETQ. CDR3 length: 15 amino acids. The CDR3 DNA sequence: TGCGCCAGCAGCTACCAGGGACAGTTTGGGGAGACCCAGTACTTC. It codes for CASSYQGQFGETQYF.

This clonotype was recorded at least ten times. The V gene is TRBV5-1, the J gene TRBJ1-2, with D uncertain. The germline V and J ends were trimmed by 5 bases and 4 bases, with 12 bases remaining between them. Germline loops: CDR1 SGHRS, CDR2 YFSETQ. The CDR3 sequence is 13 residues long. The CDR3 protein is CASRITSSYGYTF. CDR3 nucleotide sequence: TGCGCCAGCAGAATTACCTCTTCCTATGGCTACACCTTC. Combining the CDR3 with reference TRBV5-1 and TRBJ1-2 gives the whole variable domain KAGVTQTPRYLIKTRGQQVTLSCSPISGHRSVSWYQQTPGQGLQFLFEYFSETQRNKGNFPGRFSGRQFSNSRSEMNVSTLELGDSALYLCASRITSSYGYTFGSGTRLTVV.

The rearrangement links TRBV4-1 to TRBJ1-2; D unresolved. The CDR3 extends over 16 amino acids. Trimming cost V 4 bases and J 8 bases, with 23 bases left between them. Germline V CDR1 and CDR2: MGHRA, YSYEKL. The CDR3 DNA reads as TGCGCCAGCAGCCCCCAAGGCAGAAGGAGGCATGGGGGCTACACCTTC. Translation gives CASSPQGRRRHGGYTF.